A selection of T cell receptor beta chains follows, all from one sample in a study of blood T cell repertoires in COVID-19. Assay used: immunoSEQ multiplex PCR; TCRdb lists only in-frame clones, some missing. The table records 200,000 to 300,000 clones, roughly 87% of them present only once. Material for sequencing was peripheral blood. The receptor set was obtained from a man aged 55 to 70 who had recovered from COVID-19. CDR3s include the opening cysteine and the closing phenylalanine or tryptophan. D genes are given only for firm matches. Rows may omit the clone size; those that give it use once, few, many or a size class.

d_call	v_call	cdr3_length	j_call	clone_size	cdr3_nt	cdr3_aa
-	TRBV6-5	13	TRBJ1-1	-	TGTGCCAGCAGTCGTCAGGGCTCCACTGAAGCTTTCTTT	CASSRQGSTEAFF
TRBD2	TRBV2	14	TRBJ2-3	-	TGTGCCAGCAGGGTAGCGGGGGGGGTCGCTACGCAGTATTTT	CASRVAGGVATQYF
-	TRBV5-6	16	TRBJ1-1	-	TGTGCCAGCAACTTCTTGGGACTTACAGCAAACACTGAAGCTTTCTTT	CASNFLGLTANTEAFF
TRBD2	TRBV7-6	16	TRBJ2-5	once	TGTGCCAGCAGCCGGCGCGTAGCGGGGGGGCAAGAGACCCAGTACTTC	CASSRRVAGGQETQYF
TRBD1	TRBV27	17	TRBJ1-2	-	TGTGCCAGCAGTCCGACCGGGACAGGGGGCTTTAGCTATGGCTACACCTTC	CASSPTGTGGFSYGYTF
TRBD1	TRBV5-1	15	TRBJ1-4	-	TGCGCCAGCAGCGTGACAGGGCCAGTTAATGAAAAACTGTTTTTT	CASSVTGPVNEKLFF
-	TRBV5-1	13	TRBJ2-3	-	TGCGCCAGCAGCTCAGGACTCACAGATACGCAGTATTTT	CASSSGLTDTQYF
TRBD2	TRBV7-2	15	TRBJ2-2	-	TGTGCCAGCAGCATTAGGAGCGGGGGTACCGGGGAGCTGTTTTTT	CASSIRSGGTGELFF
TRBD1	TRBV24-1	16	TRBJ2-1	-	TGTGCCACCAGTGATTCCAGGACAGGGGCGAGGAATGAGCAGTTCTTC	CATSDSRTGARNEQFF
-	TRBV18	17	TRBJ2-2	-	TGTGCCAGCTCACCACGTTCGGTGAACTCTTTTACCGGGGAGCTGTTTTTT	CASSPRSVNSFTGELFF
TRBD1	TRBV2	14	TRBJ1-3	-	TGTGCCAGCAGCGGGACAGTCTCTGGAAACACCATATATTTT	CASSGTVSGNTIYF
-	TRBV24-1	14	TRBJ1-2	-	TGTGCCACCAGTGATTTGTTCACGATGGAGAGCTACACCTTC	CATSDLFTMESYTF
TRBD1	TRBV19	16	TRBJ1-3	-	TGTGCCAGTACCTATTCAGGGGGCCGCCCCAGAGGCACCATATATTTT	CASTYSGGRPRGTIYF
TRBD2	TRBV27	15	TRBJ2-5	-	TGTGCCAGCAGTCCCCGGACTAGCCTTTACGAGACCCAGTACTTC	CASSPRTSLYETQYF
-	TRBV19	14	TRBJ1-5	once	TGTGCCAGTAGTATTACAACCATCAATCAGCCCCAGCATTTT	CASSITTINQPQHF
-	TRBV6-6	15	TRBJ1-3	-	TGTGCCAGCAGTTACGGCGCGGTCTCTGGAAACACCATATATTTT	CASSYGAVSGNTIYF
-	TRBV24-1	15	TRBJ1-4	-	TGTGCCACCAGTGATTCGGGGTCAACTAATGAAAAACTGTTTTTT	CATSDSGSTNEKLFF
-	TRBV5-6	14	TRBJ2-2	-	TGTGCCAGCAGCTTGGGACAGCTCACCGGGGAGCTGTTTTTT	CASSLGQLTGELFF
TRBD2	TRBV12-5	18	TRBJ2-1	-	TGTGCTAGTGGTTTGAAACTAGCGGGGGGCCTTCCCTACAATGAGCAGTTCTTC	CASGLKLAGGLPYNEQFF
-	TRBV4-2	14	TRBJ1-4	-	TGTGCCAGCAGCCAAACCAGACAGCATGAAAAACTGTTTTTT	CASSQTRQHEKLFF
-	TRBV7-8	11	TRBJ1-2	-	TGTGCCAGCAGCTCAGGGTCAGGCTACACCTTC	CASSSGSGYTF
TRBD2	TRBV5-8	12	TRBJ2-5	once	TGTGCCAGCAGCTTGGGGGCTAGCGGGGGCTACTTC	CASSLGASGGYF
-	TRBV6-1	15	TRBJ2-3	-	TGTGCCAGCAGTGAACGGACCGGGGTTGCAGATACGCAGTATTTT	CASSERTGVADTQYF
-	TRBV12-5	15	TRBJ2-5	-	TGTGCTAGTGCCAAACCCGGGGTCATACAAGAGACCCAGTACTTC	CASAKPGVIQETQYF
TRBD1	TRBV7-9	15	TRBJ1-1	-	TGTGCCAGCAGCCGGAGGGACAGGATGAACACTGAAGCTTTCTTT	CASSRRDRMNTEAFF
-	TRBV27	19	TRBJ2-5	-	TGTGCCAGCAGTTTTTCTCCGGGTCTTTATCCCGCTGGCCAAGAGACCCAGTACTTC	CASSFSPGLYPAGQETQYF
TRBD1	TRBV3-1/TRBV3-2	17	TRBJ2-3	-	TGTGCCAGCAGCTACGACAGGGTGGAGATGAACACAGATACGCAGTATTTT	CASSYDRVEMNTDTQYF
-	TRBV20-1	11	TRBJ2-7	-	TGCAGTGCTCTAAGGGGGGGGGAGCAGTACTTC	CSALRGGEQYF